This entry lists 27 T cell receptor beta chains sequenced from one sample in a study of monozygotic twins with cystic fibrosis. Sequencing used immunoSEQ multiplex PCR; TCRdb keeps in-frame clones, though not all of them. Of 30,000 to 35,000 clones in the sample, around 66% are singletons; the top ten hold around 0.73%. Sequenced input: blood. The receptors stem from a girl between 5 and 17 years old with cystic fibrosis.

The V call is TRBV6-5, the J call TRBJ1-4, with D unclear. Trimming took 2 bases from V and 7 from J, leaving 11 bases between them. The CDR3 extends over 14 amino acids. The germline gives CDR1 MNHEY, CDR2 SVGAGI. The CDR3 reads CASSYQAFGEKLFF. In DNA, the CDR3 is TGTGCCAGCAGTTACCAGGCGTTTGGTGAAAAACTGTTTTTT.

The chain couples TRBV28 to TRBJ2-7; D gene uncertain. Trimming shortened V by 9 bases and J by 5 bases, and 5 bases separated the two germline ends. This CDR3 has 9 residues. The V gene's germline CDR1 is MDHEN and CDR2 SYDVKM. The DNA of the CDR3 is TGTGCCAGTAACCACGAGCAGTACTTC. Residues: CASNHEQYF.

This rearrangement joins TRBV15 to TRBJ1-4; no reliable D call. The ends were cut back, 0 bases at V and 8 bases at J, with 10 bases in the middle. Germline values: CDR1 LNHNV, CDR2 YYDKDF (reference sequence). The CDR3 is made up of 14 amino acids. Here the CDR3 DNA reads TGTGCCACCAGCAGAGACGGCCGGATGGAAAAACTGTTTTTT. It is translated as CATSRDGRMEKLFF.

In this sample, this clone turned up a few times. The rearrangement uses TRBV6-5 and TRBJ1-2, with D maybe TRBD1 (5 bases). CDR1 and CDR2 from the germline V gene are MNHEY and SVGAGI. There are 12 residues in the CDR3. Trimming cost V 10 bases and J 8 bases, with 17 bases left between them. This CDR3 is CAIFSVGRGYTF. CDR3 nucleotide sequence: TGTGCCATATTCAGCGTGGGGCGCGGCTACACCTTC.

The chain couples TRBV6-6 to TRBJ1-3, with TRBD1 identical over 7 bases. Germline lookup yields CDR1 MNHNY and CDR2 SVGAGI (reference sequence). Germline trimming cut 7 bases from V and 3 bases from J; bases unmatched to any gene: 12. CDR3 length: 16 amino acids. For the CDR3, the DNA is TGTGCCAGCACCCCACGGGAGGGGGCGCTTGGAAACACCATATATTTT. Encoded protein: CASTPREGALGNTIYF.

The chain recombines TRBV5-6 with TRBJ2-1, with D possibly matching TRBD2 (5 bases). Germline loops: CDR1 SGHDT, CDR2 YYEEEE. The CDR3 runs 15 residues. The ends were cut back, 4 bases at V and 2 bases at J, with 13 bases in the middle. CDR3 bases: TGTGCCAGCAGCAGGCTAGCAGACACCTACAATGAGCAGTTCTTC. This encodes CASSRLADTYNEQFF.

This rearrangement joins TRBV4-3 to TRBJ1-1; 9 bases align to TRBD1. CDR1 and CDR2 from the germline V gene are LGHNA and YSLEER. V lost 4 bases to trimming and J lost 9 bases; unmatched junction nucleotides: 15. The CDR3 spans 16 residues. The CDR3 sequence is CASSPTLQGDRGKAFF. As DNA, the CDR3 is TGCGCCAGCAGCCCTACCCTTCAAGGAGACAGGGGGAAAGCTTTCTTT.

The rearrangement joins TRBV18 to TRBJ2-1; 7 bases align to TRBD2. After removal of 6 bases from V and 5 bases from J, the junction contained 16 bases not matched to a gene. The CDR3 covers 17 residues. Germline CDR1 KGHSH, CDR2 LQKENI. In DNA, the CDR3 is TGTGCCAGCTCCCTAACTAGCGCCAAGTCCCTCGACAATGAGCAGTTCTTC. This encodes CASSLTSAKSLDNEQFF.

The rearrangement uses TRBV28 and TRBJ2-7; D might be TRBD2 (6 bases). V was clipped by 3 bases and J by 4 bases, with 16 bases between them. The CDR3 runs 15 residues. Germline assignment: CDR1 MDHEN and CDR2 SYDVKM. The CDR3 spells CASSFSGTLIYEQYF. The CDR3 DNA is TGTGCCAGCAGTTTCTCCGGGACTCTAATATACGAGCAGTACTTC.

CDR3 sequence: CSGWGSGYTF. The DNA of the CDR3 is TGCAGTGGATGGGGCTCTGGCTACACCTTC. This rearrangement joins TRBV29-1 to TRBJ1-2; D is possibly TRBD1 (5 bases). The CDR3 has 10 residues. Germline V gives CDR1 SQVTM, CDR2 ANQGSEA.

This clone was counted only a few times. V is TRBV28 and J is TRBJ1-5; 7 bases line up with TRBD1. Trimming took 6 bases from V and 7 from J; bases not matched to a gene: 12. CDR1 and CDR2 from the germline V gene are MDHEN and SYDVKM. This CDR3 spans 15 amino acids. CDR3 DNA sequence: TGTGCCAGCAGAGGGGGCGTAGATAGAGGACAGCCCCAGCATTTT. Translated, it gives CASRGGVDRGQPQHF.

The V and J genes are TRBV5-4 and TRBJ1-1; no firm D call. This CDR3 spans 15 amino acids. Germline lookup yields CDR1 SGHNT and CDR2 YYREEE (reference sequence). V lost 0 bases and J 1 base, leaving 10 bases between the germline ends. DNA of the CDR3: TGTGCCAGCAGCTTGGAGGCGGCGACGAACACTGAAGCTTTCTTT. Residues: CASSLEAATNTEAFF.

The CDR3 here is CASNRDRGKTDTQYF. The CDR3 DNA reads TGTGCCAGCAACCGGGACAGGGGAAAAACAGATACGCAGTATTTT. The chain couples TRBV5-4 to TRBJ2-3; 10 nucleotides agree with TRBD1. Per germline, CDR1 SGHNT and CDR2 YYREEE (reference sequence). V lost 6 bases, J lost 3 bases, and 7 bases stayed unmatched. This CDR3 has 15 amino acids.

The V call is TRBV2, the J call TRBJ2-1, with a possible D match to TRBD2 (6 bases). The CDR3 sequence is 13 residues long. CDR1 is SNHLY, CDR2 FYNNEI, per germline. V dropped 7 bases and J dropped 4 bases, with 11 bases sitting between them. The CDR3 nucleotides read TGTGCCAGCAAAGGGGACTCTTACAATGAGCAGTTCTTC. Amino acids: CASKGDSYNEQFF.

This chain links TRBV12-2 with TRBJ2-7; the listed D gene, TRBD2, was not tested against the DNA. TRBV12-2 is listed as a pseudogene. The CDR3 covers 16 residues. The CDR3 nucleotides read TGTGCAAGTCGCCCCAAAGAAGCGGGAAACTCCTACGAGCAGTACGTC. Protein: CASRPKEAGNSYEQYV.

This sequence joins TRBV7-9 and TRBJ1-2; D is undetermined. The CDR3 loop spans 12 amino acids. V gave up 0 bases and J gave up 8 bases, with 7 bases separating them. CDR1 is SEHNR, CDR2 FQNEAQ, per germline (reference sequence). The CDR3, as DNA: TGTGCCAGCAGCTTAGCGATGGCCGGCTACACCTTC. It yields the protein CASSLAMAGYTF.

In this sample, this clone turned up a few times. The chain recombines TRBV19 with TRBJ1-1; D is unresolved. The CDR3 covers 15 residues. Deletions cut 1 base from V and 2 bases from J, with 11 bases between. Looked up from germline, CDR1 is LNHDA and CDR2 is SQIVND (reference sequence). The CDR3 nucleotides are TGTGCCAGTAGTATAGGGTATAGCGACAACACTGAAGCTTTCTTT. Amino acids: CASSIGYSDNTEAFF.

This clone has only a few counts. The chain uses TRBV27 and TRBJ2-7; possibly TRBD1 for D (6 bases). This CDR3 is built from 14 residues. Trimming pared 7 bases from V and 6 bases from J, leaving 19 bases between. The germline V gene has CDR1 MNHEY and CDR2 SMNVEV (reference sequence). CDR3 coding DNA: TGTGCCAGCAACATTTGGGACAATCCTCGCGAGCAGTACGTC. As protein: CASNIWDNPREQYV.

This clone was found a few times. The V and J genes are TRBV28 and TRBJ1-5; D is uncertain. Germline CDR1 is MDHEN and CDR2 is SYDVKM. V lost 6 bases and J lost 10, with 4 bases in between. The CDR3 runs 9 residues. The CDR3 spells CASSHPQHF. For the CDR3, the DNA is TGTGCCAGCAGCCACCCCCAGCATTTT. The full variable domain, its missing parts supplied by reference TRBV28 and TRBJ1-5, is DVKVTQSSRYLVKRTGEKVFLECVQDMDHENMFWYRQDPGLGLRLIYFSYDVKMKEKGDIPEGYSVSREKKERFSLILESASTNQTSMYLCASSHPQHFGDGTRLSIL.

This clone was detected once. This sequence joins TRBV6-1 and TRBJ2-7; possibly TRBD1 for D (7 bases). Germline V gene data show CDR1 as MNHNS and CDR2 as SASEGT. V lost 1 base and J 3 bases, leaving 13 bases between the germline ends. This CDR3 has 15 residues. The CDR3 bases are TGTGCCAGCAGTGAAGGTCCAGGGGGGTTCTACGAGCAGTACTTC. As protein: CASSEGPGGFYEQYF.

This clone occurred a few times. The chain employs TRBV4-3 and TRBJ1-1; 11 bases map to TRBD1. Germline V gene data show CDR1 as LGHNA and CDR2 as YSLEER. The CDR3 is made up of 15 amino acids. With 3 bases clipped from V and 6 bases from J, the junction kept 6 bases outside the gene matches. CDR3 nucleotides: TGCGCCAGCAGCCACGCTGGACAGGGGGCATCTGAAGCTTTCTTT. It translates to CASSHAGQGASEAFF.

This clone was recorded a few times. The gene calls are TRBV4-1 and TRBJ1-1; D is ambiguous. V lost 0 bases, J lost 1 base, and 15 bases lay in between. CDR1 MGHRA and CDR2 YSYEKL come from the germline V gene. The CDR3 is 17 amino acids. CDR3 protein: CASSQDLGTAWNTEAFF. The CDR3 DNA reads as TGCGCCAGCAGCCAAGATTTGGGCACGGCGTGGAACACTGAAGCTTTCTTT.

The chain joins TRBV28 to TRBJ2-7; 9 bases map to TRBD2. CDR1 is MDHEN and CDR2 is SYDVKM in the germline V gene. Losses at the gene ends were 6 bases for V and 7 bases for J; bases not matched to a gene: 16. There are 16 residues in the CDR3. The CDR3 bases are TGTGCCAGCAGCCCCGGGGGCCTAGCGGGAAGTTTGGAGCAGTACTTC. The encoded protein is CASSPGGLAGSLEQYF.

The chain combines TRBV15 with TRBJ2-3; the D is unclear. Germline CDR1 is LNHNV and CDR2 is YYDKDF (reference sequence). This CDR3 is built from 16 residues. Trimming took 1 base from V and 0 from J, leaving 11 bases between them. CDR3 coding DNA: TGTGCCACCAGCAGAGCGACCACTACTAGCACAGATACGCAGTATTTT. It translates to CATSRATTTSTDTQYF.

The V call is TRBV9, the J call TRBJ1-1; a possible D gene is TRBD1 (5 bases). The CDR3 totals 17 residues. The V and J ends lost 1 base and 5 bases respectively, with 21 bases between them. Germline V gene data show CDR1 as SGDLS and CDR2 as YYNGEE. CDR3 nucleotides: TGTGCCAGCAGCGTACAGGGTTCGATCAGGCCGGGGACTGAAGCTTTCTTT. This encodes CASSVQGSIRPGTEAFF.

This rearrangement joins TRBV7-3 to TRBJ2-1; 9 nucleotides agree with TRBD2. J was trimmed by 3 bases and V by 3 bases; bases with no gene match: 0. The germline CDR1 and CDR2 sequences are SGHTA and FQGTGA. The CDR3 is 14 amino acids. The CDR3 loop reads CASSFSGSYNEQFF. CDR3 DNA sequence: TGTGCCAGCAGCTTTAGCGGGAGCTACAATGAGCAGTTCTTC.

The chain employs TRBV7-8 and TRBJ1-4, with 9 bases identical to TRBD1. V was clipped by 1 base and J by 8 bases; unmatched bases: 5. The CDR3 sequence is 15 residues long. CDR1 and CDR2 from the germline V gene are SGHVS and FQNEAQ. As DNA, the CDR3 is TGTGCCAGCAGCTTAGAGGGACAGGGTTGGGAAAAACTGTTTTTT. It codes for CASSLEGQGWEKLFF.